The rows below give T cell receptor beta chains drawn from one sample of a study of T cell responses to AZD1222 COVID-19 vaccine. Method: immunoSEQ multiplex PCR; TCRdb's copy keeps in-frame clones and lacks some. The sample comprises around 200,000 clones, 88% of which are singletons, and roughly 8% rests with the top ten. The sequencing used peripheral blood, collected on day 0 of AZD1222 vaccination. All receptors come from an adult in good health. The conserved cysteine and the conserved F or W are not part of the CDR3 here.

TRBV29-1	12	SVGGKGKNTEAF
TRBV5-1	11	ASSKTGTYEQY
TRBV30	12	AWDPSAGAYEQY
TRBV5-1	10	ASSLVDRELF
TRBV5-6	13	ASSSTGLGNQPQH
TRBV2	11	ASKGRTDQPQH
TRBV29-1	12	SVGGGPRGYGYT
TRBV6-5	13	ASSYSSSGRETQY
TRBV3-1/TRBV3-2	12	ASSRLASLDTQY
TRBV7-2	13	ASSLRVGQNQPQH
TRBV29-1	12	STNEEQLYYGYT
TRBV4-1	13	ASSQDLGSNTEAF
TRBV10-1	11	ASTQGIGTEAF
TRBV4-2	13	ASSQGRRDHYGYT
TRBV6-5	13	ASSDGQGRSYEQY
TRBV15	13	ATSRGVAGGLEQY
TRBV5-5	13	ASSLDGGGVYGYT
TRBV5-1	12	ASSLARVNTEAF
TRBV18	12	ASSPGGGSNEQF
TRBV11-2	13	ASSLGAFRGETQY
TRBV6-5	12	ASSWGSQNEKLF
TRBV9	11	ASSVDYERAQY
TRBV18	10	ASSPEVETQY
TRBV4-1	14	ASSQGAGTTTDTQY
TRBV11-2	13	ASSPHFSGANVLT
TRBV5-4	14	ASSPSDYRSYNEQF
TRBV5-5	12	ASSFTEVNTEAF
TRBV5-4	12	ASSPAQSPDTQY
TRBV16	13	ASSEDRSSYNEQF
TRBV27	12	ASSPRDSNQPQH
TRBV7-9	11	ASSPNKNTEAF
TRBV27	11	ASSFFVNQPQH
TRBV5-4	12	ASSSRDRQETQY
TRBV7-9	12	ASSPPGTNYGYT
TRBV2	13	ASSVGILSGNTIY
TRBV27	14	ASRLTGSTGTDTQY
TRBV18	12	ASSPDATGYGYT
TRBV6-5	12	ASSLWGSGQPQH
TRBV5-5	11	ASSRTGAHGYT
TRBV27	15	ASTPGLAGGNYNEQF
TRBV5-4	13	ASSLEIPVGETQY